These 9 T cell receptor beta chains were all obtained from the same sample, sequenced in a study of molecular identifiers for immune sequencing clone quantification. TCRdb re-called the PCR reads with MiXCR, one entry per CDR3 protein. This table has about 640,000 distinct CDR3 sequences, just under 20% appearing once. Sequenced sample: naive CD8+ T cells from blood, with Jurkat cell RNA spiked in. Subset described: FACS-sorted CD8+CD4-CCR7+CD45RA+ naive T cells. Receptor source: a human donor in good health. Some libraries in this study had Jurkat cell RNA spiked in.

Concerning this clonotype itself: The junction departs from germline at one end; a sequencing error may be responsible. The V gene is TRBV27, the J gene TRBJ2-7; D unclear. Germline lookup yields CDR1 MNHEY and CDR2 SMNVEV (reference sequence). The CDR3 has 13 residues. CDR3 sequence reads: CAGSLVPVSEQYF. The DNA of the CDR3 is TGTGCCGGCAGTTTAGTTCCCGTGAGCGAGCAGTACTTC.

This clonotype was seen more than once but under ten times. The CDR3 nucleotides are TGTGCCAGCAGCTTAGCGGGCAGGGGGATAGACGAGCAGTACTTC. Translating gives CASSLAGRGIDEQYF. The genes are TRBV7-2 and TRBJ2-7, with 7 bases aligning to TRBD1. Germline CDR1 and CDR2: SGHTA and FQGNSA. Trimming cost V 0 bases and J 5 bases; bases outside gene matches: 7. The CDR3 sequence is 15 residues long.

This clonotype was seen repeatedly, ten times or more. The chain is built from TRBV4-1 and TRBJ2-7; 10 bases match TRBD2. This CDR3 comprises 18 residues. CDR1 and CDR2 from the germline V gene are MGHRA and YSYEKL. The junction had 8 bases not matched to a gene; V was cut back by 0 bases and J by 0 bases. In DNA form, the CDR3 reads TGCGCCAGCAGCCAAGAAGTTAGCGGGGGGCTGAGCTCCTACGAGCAGTACTTC. Encoded protein: CASSQEVSGGLSSYEQYF.

In regard to this clonotype: The junction differs from germline at one of its ends, possibly a read error. V usage is TRBV11-2 and J usage is TRBJ2-2; D is uncertain. This CDR3 is built from 15 residues. The germline CDR1 and CDR2 sequences are SGHAT and FQNNGV. The CDR3 coding sequence is TGTGCCAGCAGCCCATGGGCCGCGAATACCGGGGAGCTGTTTTTT. The encoded protein is CASSPWAANTGELFF.

This clonotype was observed at least ten times. The rearrangement uses TRBV6-5 and TRBJ1-1; D uncertain. The V gene lost 2 bases and the J gene lost 4 bases, with 14 bases spanning the gap. Germline CDR1 reads MNHEY; CDR2 reads SVGAGI. The CDR3 extends over 15 amino acids. The CDR3 sequence: CASSYGGWLGTEAFF. In DNA, the CDR3 is TGTGCCAGCAGTTACGGTGGGTGGTTGGGCACTGAAGCTTTCTTT.

V usage is TRBV20-1 and J usage is TRBJ1-5; 10 nucleotides align to TRBD1. The V and J ends lost 0 bases and 3 bases, in that order; junction bases with no gene match: 5. The CDR3 is 16 amino acids. From germline, CDR1 is DFQATT and CDR2 SNEGSKA (reference sequence). DNA of the CDR3: TGCAGTGCTAGAGACCGGGACAGGGGCTACAATCAGCCCCAGCATTTT. As protein: CSARDRDRGYNQPQHF.

The chain employs TRBV27 and TRBJ1-2; no clear D gene. CDR3 length: 15 amino acids. V lost 5 bases to trimming and J lost 2 bases, with 15 bases between them. Germline CDR1 and CDR2: MNHEY and SMNVEV (reference sequence). The CDR3 region has the DNA TGTGCCAGCAGTCCCCTCCGGACGGGGAACTATGGCTACACCTTC. Protein sequence: CASSPLRTGNYGYTF.

V gene TRBV4-3 combines with J gene TRBJ2-1; 9 nucleotides align to TRBD2. Per germline, CDR1 LGHNA and CDR2 YSLEER. J lost 10 bases, V lost 2 bases, and 18 bases had no gene match. The CDR3 extends over 18 amino acids. The CDR3 is CASSQHSLGVAGASEQFF. In DNA form, the CDR3 reads TGCGCCAGCAGCCAACATTCGCTAGGTGTAGCGGGAGCTAGCGAGCAGTTCTTC.

The table lists this clonotype with many counts. The rearrangement links TRBV6-5 to TRBJ2-7; perhaps D is TRBD1 or TRBD2 (6 bases each). V was pared by 2 bases and J by 4 bases, with 15 bases between. The length of the CDR3 is 15 residues. CDR1 and CDR2 (germline): MNHEY, SVGAGI. The CDR3 coding sequence is TGTGCCAGCAGTTACGTCGGGGGCGCGGGTTACGAGCAGTACTTC. Its protein product is CASSYVGGAGYEQYF.